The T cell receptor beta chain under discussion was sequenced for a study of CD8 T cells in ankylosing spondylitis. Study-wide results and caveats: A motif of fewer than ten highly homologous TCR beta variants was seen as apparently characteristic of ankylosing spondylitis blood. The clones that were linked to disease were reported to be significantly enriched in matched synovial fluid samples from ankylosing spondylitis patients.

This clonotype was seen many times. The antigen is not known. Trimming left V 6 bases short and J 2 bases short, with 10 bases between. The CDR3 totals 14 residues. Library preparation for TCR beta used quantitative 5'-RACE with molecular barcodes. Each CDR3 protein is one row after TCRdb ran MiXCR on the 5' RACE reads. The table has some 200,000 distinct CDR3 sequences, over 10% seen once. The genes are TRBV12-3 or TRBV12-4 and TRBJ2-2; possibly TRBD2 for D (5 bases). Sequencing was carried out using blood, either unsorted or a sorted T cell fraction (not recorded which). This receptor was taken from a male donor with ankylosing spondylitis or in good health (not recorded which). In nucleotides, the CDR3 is TGTGCCAGCAGCCCGGCGGGTAACACCGGGGAGCTGTTTTTT. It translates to CASSPAGNTGELFF.